Below, 16 T cell receptor beta chains from the same sample are listed, as sequenced in a study of post-analysis software for immune sequencing data. Findings and limits, study-wide: When patients were compared with controls, a handful of TRBV segments were more frequent, TRBV5-6, TRBV5-1 and TRBV20-1 among them.

These receptors have no identified antigens. The authors incorporated unique molecular identifiers into the TCR beta cDNA libraries. From the PCR reads, TCRdb called clonotypes with MiXCR, one entry per CDR3 protein. The sample contains approximately 730,000 distinct CDR3 sequences, 25% to 30% of which appear only once. Sequenced input: blood. The origin of the receptors is a girl under 18 with multiple sclerosis.

This clonotype was seen at least ten times. V gene TRBV4-1 combines with J gene TRBJ2-5; 11 bases line up with TRBD2. Germline CDR1 and CDR2: MGHRA and YSYEKL. J gave up 0 bases and V 4 bases, and 7 bases lay outside the gene matches. This CDR3 is built from 17 residues. The CDR3: CASSRALLAGDQETQYF. The DNA for the CDR3 is TGCGCCAGCAGCCGCGCCTTACTAGCGGGGGACCAAGAGACCCAGTACTTC.

This clonotype was counted only a few times. The gene calls are TRBV7-2 and TRBJ2-1; D gene ambiguous. This CDR3 has 15 residues. The V gene's germline CDR1 is SGHTA and CDR2 FQGNSA. V gave up 1 base and J gave up 0 bases, with 7 bases separating them. CDR3 in DNA: TGTGCCAGCAGCTTAGAGGTGAGCTCCTACAATGAGCAGTTCTTC. Translated, it gives CASSLEVSSYNEQFF.

J is TRBJ2-2 and V is TRBV6-6, with TRBD2 matching over 9 bases. The J segment lost 3 bases and the V segment lost 8 bases, leaving 4 bases of the junction unmatched. This CDR3 comprises 14 residues. Germline CDR1 is MNHNY and CDR2 is SVGAGI (reference sequence). CDR3: CASYKREDTGELFF. The DNA of the CDR3 is TGTGCCAGCTACAAGCGGGAGGACACCGGGGAGCTGTTTTTT.

This clonotype turned up a few times. This chain uses TRBV7-9 with TRBJ2-1; D is possibly TRBD2 (5 bases). Germline lookup yields CDR1 SEHNR and CDR2 FQNEAQ (reference sequence). The CDR3 contains 14 residues. V dropped 3 bases and J dropped 8 bases, with 14 bases sitting between them. As DNA, the CDR3 is TGTGCCAGCAGCTTTCTAGGGAGAGCCCATGAGCAGTTCTTC. This gives the protein CASSFLGRAHEQFF.

A single count supports this clonotype. A read error may explain this, as a much larger clone is one base away. This chain joins TRBV28 and TRBJ2-4, with D perhaps matching TRBD2 (5 bases). V dropped 6 bases and J dropped 15 bases, with 18 bases sitting between them. The germline V gene has CDR1 MDHEN and CDR2 SYDVKM. CDR3 length: 12 residues. The CDR3 loop is CASSLPGNERYF. CDR3 DNA: TGTGCCAGCAGCCTCCCGGGGAACGAGCGGTACTTC.

As for this clonotype: A much bigger clone sits one base away, suggesting this may be a read error. The chain has TRBV6-5 and TRBJ2-7; D may correspond to TRBD1 or TRBD2 (5 bases each). There are 14 residues in the CDR3. Germline V CDR1 and CDR2: MNHEY, SVGAGI. V lost 4 bases to trimming and J lost 7 bases, with 17 bases between them. This CDR3 is CASSFWGRRNEQYF. The CDR3 region has the DNA TGTGCCAGCAGTTTCTGGGGACGCAGGAATGAGCAGTACTTC.

The DNA of the CDR3 is TGTGCCAGCAGCCCCTTCGCCGTCCCGGGGGAGCAGTACTTC. As protein: CASSPFAVPGEQYF. The V gene is TRBV7-9, the J gene TRBJ2-7; possible D gene TRBD2, 5 bases. The germline V gene has CDR1 SEHNR and CDR2 FQNEAQ (reference sequence). The ends were cut back, 5 bases at V and 7 bases at J, with 18 bases in the middle. The CDR3 is made up of 14 amino acids.

This rearrangement joins TRBV6-2 or TRBV6-3 to TRBJ2-1, with D perhaps TRBD1 or TRBD2 (6 bases each). The J call may be in error: the DNA end matches TRBJ2-7 better. Germline V CDR1 and CDR2: MNHEY, SVGEGT. This CDR3 is built from 15 residues. This CDR3 reads CASRPSGAQSGEQYF. The DNA for the CDR3 is TGTGCCAGCAGGCCCTCGGGGGCCCAATCTGGAGAGCAGTACTTC.

This clonotype was recorded many times. One junction end does not reproduce the germline sequence, and a read error may be involved. The chain employs TRBV7-6 and TRBJ2-1; a possible D gene is TRBD2 (5 bases). The CDR3 totals 12 residues. Germline CDR1 SGHVS, CDR2 FNYEAQ. The CDR3 DNA follows: TGTGCCAGCAGCCTAGCTGCGGGTGAGCAGTTCTTC. It is translated as CASSLAAGEQFF.

With respect to this clonotype: Mismatch with germline at one junction end may stem from a read error. V usage is TRBV6-4 and J usage is TRBJ2-3; possibly TRBD2 for D (5 bases). Per germline, CDR1 MRHNA and CDR2 SNTAGT. This CDR3 is 14 amino acids long. CDR3 sequence: CASRDSADTDTQYF. CDR3 DNA sequence: TGTGCCAGCAGGGACTCGGCGGACACAGATACGCAGTATTTT.

The chain uses TRBV3-1 and TRBJ2-7; 7 bases fit TRBD1. Looked up from germline, CDR1 is LGHDT and CDR2 is YNNKEL (reference sequence). The V and J ends lost 5 bases and 4 bases, in that order; junction bases with no gene match: 11. CDR3 size: 15 residues. The CDR3 sequence is CASSLRTGSSYEQYF. CDR3 nucleotides: TGTGCCAGCAGCTTGCGGACAGGCTCCTCTTACGAGCAGTACTTC.

This chain links TRBV5-5 with TRBJ1-2; tentatively, D is TRBD1 (6 bases). The CDR3 covers 15 residues. The V end lost 4 bases, the J end lost 7 bases, and 20 bases lay between the germline ends. CDR1 is SGHKS, CDR2 YYEKEE, per germline (reference sequence). The CDR3 DNA sequence: TGTGCCAGCAGCGCGGGGAATGGGGGGCTTATTGGCTACACCTTC. Translating gives CASSAGNGGLIGYTF.

The genes are TRBV29-1 and TRBJ2-5; 8 nucleotides align to TRBD2. J was trimmed by 4 bases and V by 7 bases; bases with no gene match: 8. Germline V CDR1 and CDR2: SQVTM, ANQGSEA. CDR3 size: 13 residues. The CDR3: CSGYRAGGETQYF. The CDR3 DNA reads TGCAGCGGATACAGGGCGGGAGGAGAGACCCAGTACTTC.

The table lists this clonotype with a few counts. The V and J genes are TRBV27 and TRBJ2-3; D might be TRBD1 or TRBD2, each matching 5 bases. Trimming shortened V by 5 bases and J by 0 bases, and 21 bases separated the two germline ends. The CDR3 loop spans 18 amino acids. Germline V lookup: CDR1 MNHEY, CDR2 SMNVEV (reference sequence). The CDR3 coding sequence is TGTGCCAGCAGTATCAAGCCCGGGACGCAGGGCAGCACAGATACGCAGTATTTT. Amino acid sequence: CASSIKPGTQGSTDTQYF.

The chain links TRBV5-1 to TRBJ2-7, with D hard to call. The V gene's germline CDR1 is SGHRS and CDR2 YFSETQ. V was shortened by 2 bases and J by 0 bases, with 9 bases between the two germline ends. CDR3 size: 14 residues. CDR3 loop: CASSFSIPSYEQYF. The CDR3 DNA is TGCGCCAGCAGCTTTAGCATACCCTCCTACGAGCAGTACTTC.

This sequence joins TRBV27 and TRBJ2-1; 7 nucleotides align to TRBD2. J was trimmed by 6 bases and V by 4 bases; bases with no gene match: 9. The CDR3 covers 15 residues. Per the germline V gene, CDR1 is MNHEY and CDR2 is SMNVEV (reference sequence). This chain's CDR3 is CASSSQRGMFNEQFF. CDR3 DNA: TGTGCCAGCAGTTCGCAGCGGGGTATGTTCAATGAGCAGTTCTTC.